This T cell receptor beta chain is drawn from a study of cytomegalovirus exposure and HLA in healthy donors. A remark on this clone: Its specificity is not known. The junction and the germline gene differ at one end; a read error may be behind it.

Germline V CDR1 and CDR2: SEHNR, FQNEAQ (reference sequence). The CDR3 length is 17 residues. Study findings and constraints: Later on, an analysis found that several of the most significant clusters appeared to be linked to common viral pathogens, which included parvovirus B19. Apart from CMV serostatus, no immune exposure information was available.

A multiplex PCR was run with 60 Vbeta primers and 13 Jbeta primers. Assay used: immunoSEQ multiplex PCR; TCRdb lists only in-frame clones, some missing. The table shows roughly 81,000 clones, with 79% occurring only once. Sequenced input: PBMCs. The TCR was taken from a man aged 25 to 40 in good health and CMV-seronegative. The V and J genes are TRBV7-9 and TRBJ1-3; possible D gene TRBD1, 6 bases. The CDR3 sequence is CSSSDRTALHSGNTIYF. The CDR3 coding sequence is TGTTCCAGCAGCGATCGGACAGCTCTTCACTCTGGAAACACCATATATTTT.